These 25 T cell receptor beta chains originate from one sample sequenced in a study of T-cell memory formation after mild COVID-19. TCRdb used MiXCR to reprocess the 5' RACE reads, holding one entry per CDR3 protein. This table holds roughly 86,000 distinct CDR3 sequences, about 15% found once. The source material was PBMCs or a T cell subset sorted from them (not recorded which). These receptor sequences come from a man in his late teens or twenties who had mild COVID-19 (a few samples of this study predate the infection). Cell type and time point are not known.

This sequence joins TRBV6-4 and TRBJ2-3; D gene unclear. This CDR3 is built from 15 residues. Germline V gene sequence: CDR1 MRHNA, CDR2 SNTAGT. Trimming cost V 1 base and J 0 bases, with 8 bases left between them. CDR3 amino acids: CASSDWVKSTDTQYF. DNA of the CDR3: TGTGCCAGCAGTGACTGGGTCAAAAGCACAGATACGCAGTATTTT.

In its sample, this clonotype was seen a few times. CDR3 in amino acids: CASSPPVSPDTQYF. CDR3 nucleotides: TGTGCCAGCAGCCCCCCGGTGAGCCCAGATACGCAGTATTTT. The chain uses TRBV7-9 and TRBJ2-3; D gene ambiguous. Germline CDR1 reads SEHNR; CDR2 reads FQNEAQ (reference sequence). Trimming left V 5 bases short and J 4 bases short, with 13 bases between. The CDR3 is 14 amino acids.

Only a few counts were recorded for this clonotype. The chain links TRBV6-5 to TRBJ2-7, with D possibly TRBD1 on 5 matching bases. This CDR3 is 12 amino acids long. Trimming took 2 bases from V and 6 from J, leaving 8 bases between them. The germline gives CDR1 MNHEY, CDR2 SVGAGI. The CDR3 region has the DNA TGTGCCAGCAGTTACAATAGGGGCGAGCAGTACTTC. It translates to CASSYNRGEQYF.

This clonotype was seen more than once but under ten times. This sequence joins TRBV5-1 and TRBJ1-2, with D maybe TRBD1 (5 bases). Trimming removed 0 bases at V and 3 bases at J, with 15 bases between. The CDR3 covers 16 residues. Germline V gene sequence: CDR1 SGHRS, CDR2 YFSETQ. CDR3 sequence reads: CASSLGFQGVDYGYTF. The CDR3 nucleotides are TGCGCCAGCAGCTTGGGATTTCAGGGAGTTGACTATGGCTACACCTTC.

Only a few counts were recorded for this clonotype. The chain links TRBV5-1 to TRBJ1-3; D is undetermined. Trimming left V 3 bases short and J 8 bases short, with 6 bases between. Germline CDR1 and CDR2: SGHRS and YFSETQ. The CDR3 totals 11 residues. CDR3 nucleotide sequence: TGCGCCAGCAGCTATCGAGACACCATATATTTT. Protein: CASSYRDTIYF.

The gene calls are TRBV10-2 and TRBJ1-1; a possible D gene is TRBD1 (6 bases). Trimming pared 0 bases from V and 3 bases from J, leaving 11 bases between. There are 15 residues in the CDR3. The germline V gene has CDR1 WSHSY and CDR2 SAAADI. The CDR3 region has the DNA TGCGCCAGCAGTGAGTCGGGGGGCCAACACACTGAAGCTTTCTTT. Translated, it gives CASSESGGQHTEAFF.

This rearrangement joins TRBV27 to TRBJ1-5, with 9 positions matching TRBD1. Per germline, CDR1 MNHEY and CDR2 SMNVEV (reference sequence). J gave up 4 bases and V 6 bases, and 4 bases lay outside the gene matches. The CDR3 consists of 14 residues. This CDR3 reads CASRRGTGNQPQHF. The CDR3, as DNA: TGTGCCAGCAGAAGGGGGACAGGGAATCAGCCCCAGCATTTT.

The chain's CDR3 is CASSLVLRGANVLTF. The CDR3 DNA sequence: TGCGCCAGCAGCTTGGTTCTAAGGGGGGCCAACGTCCTGACTTTC. This chain joins TRBV5-1 and TRBJ2-6; unclear D gene. This CDR3 spans 15 amino acids. Germline V gene sequence: CDR1 SGHRS, CDR2 YFSETQ. Trimming shortened V by 0 bases and J by 4 bases, and 8 bases separated the two germline ends.

A few counts support this clonotype. The chain employs TRBV7-2 and TRBJ1-1; TRBD1 aligns across 9 bases. Germline CDR1 is SGHTA and CDR2 is FQGNSA. After removal of 3 bases from V and 3 bases from J, the junction contained 2 bases not matched to a gene. The CDR3 runs to 14 residues. Written as DNA, the CDR3 is TGTGCCAGCAGCTTCGACAGGGGGGACACTGAAGCTTTCTTT. It is translated as CASSFDRGDTEAFF.

This clonotype was recorded at least ten times. The chain joins TRBV6-5 to TRBJ2-2; maybe TRBD2 (5 bases). CDR1 and CDR2 (germline): MNHEY, SVGAGI. Trimming took off 10 bases at V and 1 base at J, with 10 bases between the two ends. The CDR3 extends over 13 amino acids. Written as DNA, the CDR3 is TGTGCCACCGAGGACTTGAACACCGGGGAGCTGTTTTTT. This gives the protein CATEDLNTGELFF.

The chain has TRBV5-1 and TRBJ2-5; D unclear. CDR1 and CDR2 from the germline V gene are SGHRS and YFSETQ. The CDR3 contains 14 residues. Deletions cut 3 bases from V and 4 bases from J, with 13 bases between. The CDR3 DNA follows: TGCGCCAGCAGCTCATTCGGGCCGGTAGAGACCCAGTACTTC. Its translation: CASSSFGPVETQYF.

The V call is TRBV5-1, the J call TRBJ2-7, with D perhaps matching TRBD1 (5 bases). Germline CDR1 is SGHRS and CDR2 is YFSETQ. There are 15 residues in the CDR3. V was trimmed by 0 bases and J by 0 bases, leaving 10 bases between them. CDR3 coding DNA: TGCGCCAGCAGCTTGGTACCTGACAGCTCCTACGAGCAGTACGTC. It codes for CASSLVPDSSYEQYV.

This clonotype was picked up a small number of times. CDR3 sequence reads: CASRSTGWETQYF. CDR3 DNA sequence: TGTGCCAGCAGATCCACAGGGTGGGAGACCCAGTACTTC. V gene TRBV6-5 combines with J gene TRBJ2-5; the D gene is possibly TRBD1 (6 bases). This CDR3 region has 13 residues. V lost 6 bases, J lost 5 bases, and 13 bases lay in between. Germline assignment: CDR1 MNHEY and CDR2 SVGAGI.

This chain connects TRBV7-9 to TRBJ1-2; D not certain. The CDR3 consists of 15 residues. CDR1 SEHNR and CDR2 FQNEAQ come from the germline V gene (reference sequence). The V and J ends lost 6 bases and 0 bases respectively, with 14 bases between them. DNA of the CDR3: TGTGCCAGCAGTACAGCCCCCGGGGCTAACTATGGCTACACCTTC. Translation gives CASSTAPGANYGYTF.

The V and J genes are TRBV7-9 and TRBJ2-2; possible D gene TRBD1, 6 bases. Germline loops: CDR1 SEHNR, CDR2 FQNEAQ (reference sequence). The CDR3 consists of 16 residues. Trimming stripped 4 bases from V and 5 bases from J, with 17 bases between. The CDR3 loop reads CASSSLQGPRTGELFF. The DNA of the CDR3 is TGTGCCAGCAGCTCCCTACAGGGACCGAGGACCGGGGAGCTGTTTTTT.

The chain has TRBV13 and TRBJ1-2; D ambiguous. CDR1 is PRHDT, CDR2 FYEKMQ, per germline (reference sequence). The CDR3 sequence is 12 residues long. Trimming cost V 1 base and J 6 bases, with 6 bases left between them. The CDR3 nucleotides read TGTGCCAGCAGCTTAGAAAATGATGGCTACACCTTC. This codes for CASSLENDGYTF.

In this sample, this clonotype turned up a few times. The chain links TRBV10-3 to TRBJ2-3; 8 positions match TRBD1. The CDR3 runs to 12 residues. Germline-derived CDR1 and CDR2 are ENHRY and SYGVKD. Germline trimming cut 4 bases from V and 11 bases from J; bases unmatched to any gene: 5. CDR3 amino acids: CAISGGQVMQYF. For the CDR3, the DNA is TGTGCCATCAGTGGGGGACAGGTTATGCAGTATTTT.

This CDR3 reads CASSPSSAYEQYF. The CDR3 DNA sequence: TGTGCCAGCAGCCCAAGCTCCGCCTACGAGCAGTACTTC. The genes are TRBV7-2 and TRBJ2-7; D remains unclear. V lost 5 bases and J lost 2, with 10 bases in between. The CDR3 is 13 residues long. Germline CDR1 and CDR2: SGHTA and FQGNSA.

This clonotype appeared a few times. The chain uses TRBV6-5 and TRBJ1-5, with D unclear. Deletions cut 2 bases from V and 4 bases from J, with 6 bases between. CDR3 length equals 13 residues. Per germline, CDR1 MNHEY and CDR2 SVGAGI. CDR3 amino acids: CASSYGRNQPQHF. The CDR3 DNA reads as TGTGCCAGCAGTTACGGGCGGAATCAGCCCCAGCATTTT.

The V call is TRBV14, the J call TRBJ2-3; D gene ambiguous. Per the germline V gene, CDR1 is SGHDN and CDR2 is FVKESK. The germline V and J ends were trimmed by 5 bases and 3 bases, with 15 bases remaining between them. This CDR3 region has 15 residues. Written as DNA, the CDR3 is TGTGCCAGCAGCGGCCGAGAATCCAGTACAGATACGCAGTATTTT. Translation gives CASSGRESSTDTQYF.

This clonotype was counted many times. The chain joins TRBV5-4 to TRBJ2-5; D remains unclear. Per the germline V gene, CDR1 is SGHNT and CDR2 is YYREEE (reference sequence). Trimming cost V 0 bases and J 2 bases, with 5 bases left between them. The CDR3 is made up of 13 amino acids. The CDR3 sequence: CASSLVEQETQYF. The CDR3 nucleotides are TGTGCCAGCAGCTTGGTGGAACAAGAGACCCAGTACTTC. The full variable domain, its missing parts supplied by reference TRBV5-4 and TRBJ2-5, is ETGVTQSPTHLIKTRGQQVTLRCSSQSGHNTVSWYQQALGQGPQFIFQYYREEENGRGNFPPRFSGLQFPNYSSELNVNALELDDSALYLCASSLVEQETQYFGPGTRLLVL.

This clonotype has a handful of counts. J is TRBJ1-1 and V is TRBV29-1, with a possible D match to TRBD1 (6 bases). This CDR3 is built from 14 residues. Trimming pared 0 bases from V and 4 bases from J, leaving 12 bases between. Germline loops: CDR1 SQVTM, CDR2 ANQGSEA. The CDR3 here is CSVEERGRGTEAFF. In nucleotides, the CDR3 is TGCAGCGTTGAAGAAAGGGGGAGAGGCACTGAAGCTTTCTTT.

This clonotype has only a few counts. The chain has TRBV7-2 and TRBJ2-5; TRBD1 matches at 8 bases. This CDR3 comprises 17 residues. The V gene end was trimmed by 3 bases and the J gene end by 1 base; junction bases not matched to a gene: 10. Germline V lookup: CDR1 SGHTA, CDR2 FQGNSA. CDR3: CASSFQPGTGFQETQYF. The CDR3, as DNA: TGTGCCAGCAGCTTCCAGCCCGGGACAGGTTTCCAAGAGACCCAGTACTTC.

The chain has TRBV6-5 and TRBJ1-6; 8 bases line up with TRBD1. Germline CDR1 reads MNHEY; CDR2 reads SVGAGI. The CDR3 is made up of 15 amino acids. V shed 7 bases, J shed 9 bases, and the junction held 11 bases outside the gene matches. Written as DNA, the CDR3 is TGTGCCAGCACTAACTCCGGGACAGGCGGTTCACCCCTCCACTTT. Its translation: CASTNSGTGGSPLHF.

The CDR3, as DNA: TGTGCCAGCAGCTTAGGTCAGGGAGTGGAGTCCCTCCACTTT. Amino acids: CASSLGQGVESLHF. V gene TRBV7-9 combines with J gene TRBJ1-6, with a possible D match to TRBD1 (5 bases). Trimming stripped 1 base from V and 14 bases from J, with 15 bases between. The CDR3 runs to 14 residues. Looked up from germline, CDR1 is SEHNR and CDR2 is FQNEAQ (reference sequence).